These T cell receptor beta chains were read from a single sample in a study of human T cells and chemical hapten exposure. A single record per CDR3 protein comes from TCRdb applying MiXCR to the RACE reads. The sample yields approximately 100,000 distinct CDR3 sequences, 9.2% seen once. The sample was whole blood, taken in connection with sensitization to the hapten diphenylcyclopropenone (DPC). The receptors shown here come from a woman between 40 and 55 years old with alopecia areata. Some clones in this sample may be carry-over from other donors' samples. Both conserved end residues are part of each CDR3. The D gene is left open where the match is weak. Clone size is given for some rows only: seen once, a few or many times, or a class if the clone is expanded.

-	many	TRBV15	TRBJ2-1	CATSRDASGLGYEQFF	TGTGCCACCAGCAGAGATGCGTCAGGGTTAGGCTATGAGCAGTTCTTC
-	many	TRBV29-1	TRBJ2-5	CSVNSWAETQYF	TGCAGCGTTAATAGTTGGGCAGAGACCCAGTACTTC
-	-	TRBV18	TRBJ2-3	CASSPPMSTDTQYF	TGTGCCAGCTCACCACCTATGAGCACAGATACGCAGTATTTT
TRBD2	-	TRBV12-3/TRBV12-4	TRBJ2-1	CASSPGTSGGVRNEQFF	TGTGCCAGCAGTCCAGGGACTAGCGGGGGGGTTCGCAATGAGCAGTTCTTC
TRBD2	many	TRBV10-2	TRBJ2-3	CASSAILAASTDTQYF	TGCGCCAGCAGTGCAATTCTAGCGGCTAGCACAGATACGCAGTATTTT
-	-	TRBV24-1	TRBJ2-1	CATSDPVAGAWNEQFF	TGTGCCACCAGTGACCCGGTTGCGGGGGCCTGGAATGAGCAGTTCTTC
TRBD1	many	TRBV5-6	TRBJ2-7	CASSRDRSYEQYF	TGTGCCAGCAGCCGGGACAGATCCTACGAGCAGTACTTC
TRBD1	many	TRBV6-5	TRBJ1-1	CASSRKMTGGHTEAFF	TGTGCCAGCAGCCGCAAGATGACAGGGGGTCACACTGAAGCTTTCTTT
-	many	TRBV7-2	TRBJ2-4	CASSPQVGQIAKNIQYF	TGTGCCAGCAGCCCCCAGGTGGGACAAATAGCCAAAAACATTCAGTACTTC
-	-	TRBV28	TRBJ2-5	CASSFSQGRKETQYF	TGTGCCAGCAGTTTCTCACAGGGTCGGAAAGAGACCCAGTACTTC
-	few	TRBV7-2	TRBJ2-1	CASILDGSLWDEQFF	TGTGCCAGCATCTTGGATGGGAGTTTGTGGGATGAGCAGTTCTTC
-	many	TRBV7-2	TRBJ1-2	CASSSPGYGYTF	TGTGCCAGCAGCTCGCCGGGCTATGGCTACACCTTC
-	many	TRBV27	TRBJ2-7	CASSFEGDEQYF	TGTGCCAGCAGTTTTGAGGGGGACGAGCAGTACTTC
-	few	TRBV2	TRBJ2-7	CASSEGGYEQYF	TGTGCCAGCAGTGAGGGGGGATACGAGCAGTACTTC
-	many	TRBV28	TRBJ2-7	CASSSGYREQYF	TGTGCCAGCAGCTCGGGGTATCGCGAGCAGTACTTC
-	many	TRBV18	TRBJ2-2	CASSQLFTGELFF	TGTGCCAGCTCACAACTTTTCACCGGGGAGCTGTTTTTT
-	few	TRBV20-1	TRBJ2-1	CSADIAQKQFF	TGCAGTGCTGACATTGCGCAAAAGCAGTTCTTC
TRBD2	-	TRBV29-1	TRBJ2-5	CSVEKPMGLAVVGTQYF	TGCAGCGTTGAGAAACCTATGGGACTAGCGGTGGTGGGGACCCAGTACTTC
TRBD2	-	TRBV6-2/TRBV6-3	TRBJ2-1	CASSYLAGGPDEQFF	TGTGCCAGCAGTTATTTGGCGGGGGGGCCGGATGAGCAGTTCTTC
-	-	TRBV29-1	TRBJ2-3	CSVSSDTQYF	TGCAGCGTTTCTTCAGATACGCAGTATTTT
-	-	TRBV6-2/TRBV6-3	TRBJ1-1	CASSPSKGEAFF	TGTGCCAGCAGCCCATCTAAAGGTGAAGCTTTCTTT
-	-	TRBV7-9	TRBJ2-1	CASSSERLGANEQFF	TGTGCCAGCAGCTCTGAGAGGTTAGGGGCCAATGAGCAGTTCTTC
-	many	TRBV28	TRBJ1-5	CASGDGDGINQPQHF	TGTGCCAGCGGGGACGGAGACGGAATCAATCAGCCCCAGCATTTT
-	many	TRBV5-1	TRBJ2-5	CASSGADSRGETQYF	TGCGCCAGCAGCGGGGCGGACTCCCGAGGAGAGACCCAGTACTTC
TRBD2	many	TRBV10-3	TRBJ2-2	CAISESGLAGPAGELFF	TGTGCCATCAGTGAGTCGGGACTAGCGGGGCCGGCCGGGGAGCTGTTTTTT
-	-	TRBV30	TRBJ1-5	CAWNDGNQPQHF	TGTGCCTGGAATGATGGCAATCAGCCCCAGCATTTT
-	many	TRBV28	TRBJ1-2	CASSLNSLNYGYTF	TGTGCCAGCAGTTTGAATTCCCTTAACTATGGCTACACCTTC
-	few	TRBV4-1	TRBJ2-4	CASSQVLRGLAKNIQYF	TGCGCCAGCAGCCAAGTGTTGCGGGGACTAGCCAAAAACATTCAGTACTTC
TRBD1	-	TRBV7-2	TRBJ2-2	CASRGGQGYTGELFF	TGTGCCAGCAGGGGGGGACAGGGATACACCGGGGAGCTGTTTTTT
-	-	TRBV5-1	TRBJ1-2	CASSEQSNVYTF	TGCGCCAGCAGTGAACAGTCTAACGTCTACACCTTC
-	many	TRBV11-2	TRBJ1-4	CASSFSDGGEKLFF	TGTGCCAGCAGCTTCTCGGACGGGGGCGAAAAACTGTTTTTT
-	-	TRBV6-2/TRBV6-3	TRBJ2-7	CASSYAANDPYEQYF	TGTGCCAGCAGTTACGCAGCCAACGACCCCTACGAGCAGTACTTC
TRBD2	-	TRBV7-2	TRBJ2-5	CASSQQRGPQETQYF	TGTGCCAGCAGCCAACAGCGGGGGCCCCAAGAGACCCAGTACTTC
TRBD1	-	TRBV7-2	TRBJ1-2	CASSKGTGYGYTF	TGTGCCAGCAGCAAAGGGACAGGGTATGGCTACACCTTC
TRBD2	many	TRBV7-2	TRBJ2-2	CASSFAPSGGNTGELFF	TGTGCCAGCAGCTTTGCCCCCAGCGGGGGAAACACCGGGGAGCTGTTTTTT
TRBD1	-	TRBV28	TRBJ1-4	CASSPGQGGGKLFF	TGTGCCAGCAGCCCCGGACAGGGAGGAGGAAAACTGTTTTTT
-	many	TRBV2	TRBJ2-5	CASRPEGLWEETQYF	TGTGCCAGCAGACCCGAGGGCCTATGGGAAGAGACCCAGTACTTC
-	few	TRBV6-2/TRBV6-3	TRBJ1-2	CASGSPEAVFYGYTF	TGTGCCAGCGGGTCTCCGGAGGCGGTGTTCTATGGCTACACCTTC